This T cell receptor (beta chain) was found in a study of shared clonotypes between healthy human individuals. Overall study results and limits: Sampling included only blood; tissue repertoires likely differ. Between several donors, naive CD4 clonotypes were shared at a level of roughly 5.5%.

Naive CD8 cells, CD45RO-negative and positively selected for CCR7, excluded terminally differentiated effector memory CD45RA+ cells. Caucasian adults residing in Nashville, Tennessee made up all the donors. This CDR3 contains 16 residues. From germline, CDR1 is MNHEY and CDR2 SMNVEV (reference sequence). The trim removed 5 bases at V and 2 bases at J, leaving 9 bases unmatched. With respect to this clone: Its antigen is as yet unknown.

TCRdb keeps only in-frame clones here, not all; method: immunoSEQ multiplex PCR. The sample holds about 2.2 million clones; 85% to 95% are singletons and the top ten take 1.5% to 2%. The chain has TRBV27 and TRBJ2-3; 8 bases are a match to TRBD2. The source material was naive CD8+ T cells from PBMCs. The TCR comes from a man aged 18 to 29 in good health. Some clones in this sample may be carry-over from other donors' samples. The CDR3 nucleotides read TGTGCCAGCAGTCCGTCAGCGGGAGAGTTCACAGATACGCAGTATTTT. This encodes CASSPSAGEFTDTQYF.